This entry lists 12 T cell receptor beta chains sequenced from one sample in a study of T cell repertoires in cytomegalovirus infection. A single record per CDR3 protein comes from TCRdb applying MiXCR to the reads. The sample lists 170,000 or so distinct CDR3 sequences, 17% occurring once. The sequenced material came from CD8+ T cells from PBMCs. The receptors derive from a human donor in good health (CMV status not recorded). Some clones in this sample may be carry-over from other donors' samples.

The rearrangement uses TRBV20-1 and TRBJ1-1; no reliable D call. The germline gives CDR1 DFQATT, CDR2 SNEGSKA (reference sequence). V was clipped by 8 bases and J by 0 bases, with 7 bases between them. This CDR3 is built from 11 residues. Written as DNA, the CDR3 is TGCAGTACCAGAATGAACACTGAAGCTTTCTTT. Translation gives CSTRMNTEAFF.

This clonotype was observed a few times. V is TRBV12-3 or TRBV12-4 and J is TRBJ1-5; D is perhaps TRBD1 (5 bases). CDR3 length: 12 amino acids. The V end lost 8 bases, the J end lost 10 bases, and 15 bases lay between the germline ends. In DNA, the CDR3 is TGTGCCAGCCGTGGGGCAGGTCGCCCCCAGCATTTT. Translated, it gives CASRGAGRPQHF.

The chain links TRBV6-2 or TRBV6-3 to TRBJ2-1; D is ambiguous. This CDR3 is built from 11 residues. Germline loops: CDR1 MNHEY, CDR2 SVGEGT. V lost 1 base and J lost 6, with 1 base in between. The CDR3 protein is CASSYFNEQFF. In DNA form, the CDR3 reads TGTGCCAGCAGTTACTTCAATGAGCAGTTCTTC.

This clonotype was picked up a small number of times. This chain uses TRBV7-9 with TRBJ1-2; D not resolved. Germline V gene lookup returns CDR1 SEHNR and CDR2 FQNEAQ (reference sequence). The V end lost 2 bases, the J end lost 2 bases, and 6 bases lay between the germline ends. The CDR3 runs 13 residues. The CDR3 DNA reads as TGTGCCAGCAGCTTACTGACCAACTATGGCTACACCTTC. Protein: CASSLLTNYGYTF.

The chain uses TRBV12-3 or TRBV12-4 and TRBJ2-2; D is perhaps TRBD1 or TRBD2 (5 bases each). The CDR3 length is 16 residues. V gave up 1 base and J gave up 6 bases, with 15 bases separating them. In nucleotides, the CDR3 is TGTGCCAGCAGTTTAGTCGGGACCACCCAGGCCGGGGAGCTGTTTTTT. Translated, it gives CASSLVGTTQAGELFF.

This clonotype appeared a few times. The chain couples TRBV12-3 or TRBV12-4 to TRBJ2-7, with D tentatively TRBD1 or TRBD2 (5 bases each). V dropped 5 bases and J dropped 4 bases, with 12 bases sitting between them. This CDR3 contains 13 residues. CDR3 protein: CASSPLGDYEQYF. CDR3 DNA: TGTGCCAGCAGTCCCCTGGGGGATTACGAGCAGTACTTC.

This clonotype showed up just a few times. V usage is TRBV12-5 and J usage is TRBJ1-1; TRBD1 aligns across 8 bases. This CDR3 is 13 amino acids long. V lost 10 bases and J lost 5; bases outside the gene matches: 9. In germline, CDR1 is LGHNT, CDR2 FRNRAP. CDR3 in amino acids: CATADRGATEAFF. DNA for the CDR3: TGTGCTACCGCAGACAGGGGAGCTACTGAAGCTTTCTTT. Based on the CDR3 plus reference TRBV12-5 and TRBJ1-1, the full variable domain is DARVTQTPRHKVTEMGQEVTMRCQPILGHNTVFWYRQTMMQGLELLAYFRNRAPLDDSGMPKDRFSAEMPDATLATLKIQPSEPRDSAVYFCATADRGATEAFFGQGTRLTVV.

This clonotype has a handful of counts. CDR3 protein: CASSQDFSGTGAYEQYF. CDR3 nucleotides: TGCGCCAGCAGCCAAGACTTCTCCGGGACAGGGGCCTACGAGCAGTACTTC. The V and J genes are TRBV4-3 and TRBJ2-7, with 10 bases matching TRBD1. V lost 0 bases to trimming and J lost 2 bases; unmatched junction nucleotides: 7. Germline V CDR1 and CDR2: LGHNA, YSLEER. CDR3 length: 17 amino acids.

A few counts support this clonotype. J is TRBJ2-1 and V is TRBV6-2 or TRBV6-3, with D perhaps matching TRBD1 or TRBD2 (5 bases each). V dropped 0 bases and J dropped 0 bases, with 9 bases sitting between them. Per germline, CDR1 MNHEY and CDR2 SVGEGT. The CDR3 totals 16 residues. The CDR3 region is CASSYSGETSYNEQFF. CDR3 nucleotides: TGTGCCAGCAGTTACTCGGGGGAAACCTCCTACAATGAGCAGTTCTTC.

This clonotype was picked up a small number of times. The chain couples TRBV28 to TRBJ1-1; 7 bases line up with TRBD1. V was clipped by 1 base and J by 4 bases; unmatched bases: 15. CDR3 length: 18 residues. Germline V gene sequence: CDR1 MDHEN, CDR2 SYDVKM. This chain's CDR3 is CASSLFYRVQYRGTEAFF. For the CDR3, the DNA is TGTGCCAGCAGTTTATTTTACAGGGTACAGTACAGGGGCACTGAAGCTTTCTTT.

This clonotype was counted a few times. This chain uses TRBV7-2 with TRBJ2-7, with D perhaps matching TRBD1 or TRBD2 (5 bases each). The CDR3 has 14 residues. The V and J ends lost 3 bases and 1 base respectively, with 10 bases between them. Germline CDR1 and CDR2: SGHTA and FQGNSA. The CDR3 DNA reads TGTGCCAGCAGCTTTGAGGGGTTTTCCTACGAGCAGTACTTC. Translation: CASSFEGFSYEQYF.

In its sample, this clonotype was seen a few times. The CDR3 spells CASSFFRGSAYYGYTF. The CDR3, as DNA: TGTGCCAGCAGTTTCTTCCGGGGCAGTGCCTACTATGGCTACACCTTC. The chain links TRBV28 to TRBJ1-2; possible D gene TRBD1, 5 bases. CDR3 length: 16 amino acids. Trimming stripped 3 bases from V and 3 bases from J, with 17 bases between. The germline CDR1 and CDR2 sequences are MDHEN and SYDVKM.